These T cell receptor beta chains were read from a single sample in a study of control samples from healthy donors and cancer patients. Sequencing used immunoSEQ multiplex PCR; TCRdb keeps in-frame clones, though not all of them. The sample lists more than 150,000 clones; about 93% were seen once. The sequenced sample was blood. Receptors originate from a man aged 18 to 29 in good health. The CDR3 runs from the conserved cysteine through the conserved F or W. The D gene is left open where the match is weak. Expanded clones get a size class; other rows say once, few or many, or leave the size out.

CSVRLAGGYNEQFF | TGCAGCGTGCGACTAGCGGGGGGTTACAATGAGCAGTTCTTC | TRBJ2-1 | TRBV29-1 | - | TRBD2
CASSRGYSNQPQHF | TGTGCCAGCTCTAGGGGATATAGCAATCAGCCCCAGCATTTT | TRBJ1-5 | TRBV6-5 | - | -
CATRTSTGTPSAAFF | TGTGCCACAAGGACTTCGACAGGGACCCCATCCGCAGCTTTCTTT | TRBJ1-1 | TRBV24-1 | - | TRBD1
CAWSVRTGYGYTF | TGTGCCTGGAGTGTTCGAACAGGGTATGGCTACACCTTC | TRBJ1-2 | TRBV30 | - | -
CASSQDPTGDYYPEAFF | TGCGCCAGCAGCCAAGATCCGACAGGCGACTATTATCCTGAAGCTTTCTTT | TRBJ1-1 | TRBV4-1 | once | -
CASSGFWGQMNTEAFF | TGTGCCAGCAGTGGTTTTTGGGGACAGATGAACACTGAAGCTTTCTTT | TRBJ1-1 | TRBV6-1 | - | TRBD1
CASSLQGYGTEAFF | TGTGCCAGCAGCTTACAGGGGTACGGAACTGAAGCTTTCTTT | TRBJ1-1 | TRBV7-2 | - | -
CASAGVGYTF | TGTGCCAGCGCAGGGGTTGGCTACACCTTC | TRBJ1-2 | TRBV28 | - | -
CASSLEGSGGDTQYF | TGCGCCAGCAGCTTGGAAGGTAGCGGGGGGGATACGCAGTATTTT | TRBJ2-3 | TRBV5-1 | - | TRBD2
CASSPGTGGINQPQHF | TGTGCCAGCAGCCCGGGGACAGGGGGGATCAATCAGCCCCAGCATTTT | TRBJ1-5 | TRBV5-5 | - | TRBD1
CASSSDSYYNSPLHF | TGTGCCAGCAGCTCCGACAGCTACTATAATTCACCCCTCCACTTT | TRBJ1-6 | TRBV5-6 | - | -
CASSEATSGFQPQHF | TGTGCCAGCAGTGAAGCAACGTCAGGGTTCCAGCCCCAGCATTTT | TRBJ1-5 | TRBV2 | - | -
CAISEGIPSLPPPLHF | TGTGCCATCAGTGAAGGTATTCCATCCCTACCCCCACCCCTCCACTTT | TRBJ1-6 | TRBV10-3 | - | -
CAWTPQRYYGYTF | TGTGCCTGGACTCCACAGCGCTATTATGGCTACACCTTC | TRBJ1-2 | TRBV30 | once | -
CASSPPTGKGYGYTF | TGTGCCAGCTCACCACCGACAGGGAAGGGCTATGGCTACACCTTC | TRBJ1-2 | TRBV18 | once | TRBD1
CASSPLSGATEAFF | TGTGCCAGCTCACCCCTTTCTGGGGCCACTGAAGCTTTCTTT | TRBJ1-1 | TRBV18 | - | -
CASSYSGTAGDEQYF | TGCGCCAGCAGCTACTCCGGGACAGCGGGGGACGAGCAGTACTTC | TRBJ2-7 | TRBV4-1 | - | -
CASNPRVPDGGTDTQYF | TGTGCCAGCAACCCCCGGGTCCCCGACGGCGGCACAGATACGCAGTATTTT | TRBJ2-3 | TRBV2 | - | -
CASSLGDIVSTTDTQYF | TGCGCCAGCAGCTTGGGTGACATAGTGTCCACCACAGATACGCAGTATTTT | TRBJ2-3 | TRBV5-1 | - | -
CASSLDGREQYNEQFF | TGCGCCAGCAGCTTGGACGGGAGGGAACAGTACAATGAGCAGTTCTTC | TRBJ2-1 | TRBV5-1 | - | TRBD2
CASSQDRQCCGYTF | TGTGCCAGCAGCCAAGATCGACAGTGTTGTGGCTACACCTTC | TRBJ1-2 | TRBV3-1/TRBV3-2 | - | -
CASSPTAVSGRPDTQYF | TGCGCCAGCAGCCCCACGGCTGTGTCCGGGAGGCCAGATACGCAGTATTTT | TRBJ2-3 | TRBV5-1 | - | TRBD2
CASSLTGGAGETQYF | TGTGCCAGCAGTCTGACAGGGGGCGCGGGAGAGACCCAGTACTTC | TRBJ2-5 | TRBV6-5 | - | TRBD1
CASRLDRGTDTQYF | TGCGCCAGCAGACTAGACAGGGGAACAGATACGCAGTATTTT | TRBJ2-3 | TRBV10-2 | - | TRBD1
CASSINRGFRTEAFF | TGTGCCAGCAGTATTAACAGGGGTTTTCGGACTGAAGCTTTCTTT | TRBJ1-1 | TRBV6-5 | - | TRBD1
CASSLGGARTDTQYF | TGTGCCAGCAGCCTCGGGGGGGCCCGCACAGATACGCAGTATTTT | TRBJ2-3 | TRBV5-8 | - | TRBD2
CASSNANYGYTF | TGTGCCAGCTCAAACGCTAACTATGGCTACACCTTC | TRBJ1-2 | TRBV18 | - | -
CASSERRDRSEAFF | TGTGCCAGCAGTGAACGCCGGGACAGGAGTGAAGCTTTCTTT | TRBJ1-1 | TRBV25-1 | once | TRBD1
CASSFAGPYEQYF | TGTGCCAGCAGTTTCGCAGGACCCTACGAGCAGTACTTC | TRBJ2-7 | TRBV6-5 | - | -